The rows below give T cell receptor beta chains drawn from one sample of a study of T cells in Graves' hyperthyroidism and ophthalmopathy. A single record per CDR3 protein comes from TCRdb applying MiXCR to the multiplex PCR reads. This sample has approximately 330,000 distinct CDR3 sequences; roughly an eighth occur once, and the top ten carry roughly 35%. The sequenced material came from blood. These receptors were taken from a woman aged 35 to 49 with Graves' ophthalmopathy. The CDR3 runs from the conserved cysteine through the conserved F or W. The D gene is left open where the match is weak. Where a row states a size, it is once, few, many or the class of an expanded clone; other rows omit it.

TRBJ2-7 NA few TRBV5-6 TGTGCCAGCAGCTTAAGCCCGGCCCATTTGGACTTCTACGAGCAGTACTTC CASSLSPAHLDFYEQYF
TRBJ2-3 NA many TRBV28 TGTGCCAGCAGTTATAGAAGCCCTAGGGATACGCAGTATTTT CASSYRSPRDTQYF
TRBJ2-7 TRBD2 many TRBV29-1 TGCAGCGTGGTCCCTAGCGGGGGCTACGAGCAGTACTTC CSVVPSGGYEQYF
TRBJ2-2 TRBD2 NA TRBV4-1 TGCGCCAGCAGCCCTTCAGCGGGGGGGAACACCGGGGAGCTGTTTTTT CASSPSAGGNTGELFF
TRBJ2-2 TRBD2 few TRBV28 TGTGCCAGCAGTTTAAGAAGCGGGGGCACCGGGGAGCTGTTTTTT CASSLRSGGTGELFF
TRBJ2-3 TRBD2 many TRBV14 TGTGCCAGCAGCCCCTCCGGCGGGGGGGACACAGATACGCAGTATTTT CASSPSGGGDTDTQYF
TRBJ1-1 TRBD1 many TRBV6-1 TGTGCCAGCATCCGGGACAGGGGACCTGAAGCTTTCTTT CASIRDRGPEAFF
TRBJ2-1 TRBD2 many TRBV7-8 TGTGCCAGCAGCTCTTCTAGCGGGAGGGCCCGCAATGAGCAGTTCTTC CASSSSSGRARNEQFF
TRBJ2-3 NA few TRBV5-4 TGTGCCAGCAGCTCTCCCGGAGGCGCAGGGACGCAGTATTTT CASSSPGGAGTQYF
TRBJ2-3 NA NA TRBV5-1 TGCGCCAGCAGAGAATTGGTTGGCGGGGGCAGCACAGATACGCAGTATTTT CASRELVGGGSTDTQYF
TRBJ2-1 NA many TRBV20-1 TGCAGTGCCGCTCGGGGGTATGAGCAGTTCTTC CSAARGYEQFF
TRBJ1-5 NA few TRBV20-1 TGCAGTGCTAGTCCGCGGGGTCAGCCCCAGCATTTT CSASPRGQPQHF
TRBJ2-1 NA few TRBV11-2 TGTGCCAGCAGCTTAGGTCTCCGGTCCGGGCGTAATGAGCAGTTCTTC CASSLGLRSGRNEQFF
TRBJ2-3 NA many TRBV11-3 TGTGCCAGCAGCAAGGGGGGGGGAGGCACAGATACGCAGTATTTT CASSKGGGGTDTQYF
TRBJ2-5 TRBD2 few TRBV7-6 TGTGCCAGCATTCCGACTGGCGGGAGTGGGACCCAGTACTTC CASIPTGGSGTQYF
TRBJ1-2 TRBD1 few TRBV18 TGTGCCAGCTCTCAGGGGGGCACCAACTATGGCTACACCTTC CASSQGGTNYGYTF
TRBJ2-1 NA NA TRBV18 TGTGCCAGCTCACCACCGATCAGATTGGACAATGAGCAGTTCTTC CASSPPIRLDNEQFF
TRBJ2-5 TRBD2 NA TRBV12-3/TRBV12-4 TGTGCCAGCAGTTTTCCCGGACTAGCGGGGGGCCCTCGTGAGACCCAGTACTTC CASSFPGLAGGPRETQYF
TRBJ1-1 NA NA TRBV27 TGTGCCAGCAGTTTAAACGGGGGACTCACTGAAGCTTTCTTT CASSLNGGLTEAFF
TRBJ1-4 TRBD1 few TRBV6-5 TGTGCCAGCAGTTACACGGGCAGGGGGCTTAATGAAAAACTGTTTTTT CASSYTGRGLNEKLFF
TRBJ2-7 TRBD1 NA TRBV7-9 TGTGCCAGCAGCTTCGCCGGGACAGGGGGTTTACCCTACGAGCAGTACTTC CASSFAGTGGLPYEQYF
TRBJ2-3 NA many TRBV7-2 TGTGCCAGCAGCCCCTCGGCAACTAGCACAGATACGCAGTATTTT CASSPSATSTDTQYF
TRBJ2-6 NA few TRBV19 TGTGCCAGTAGTGAGGGGACTGGGGCCAACGTCCTGACTTTC CASSEGTGANVLTF
TRBJ1-2 TRBD1 many TRBV7-3 TGTGCCAGCAGAGGACGGGACAGACTATGCTATGGCTACACCTTC CASRGRDRLCYGYTF
TRBJ2-3 TRBD1 many TRBV20-1 TGCAGTGCTAGTCTGGGACAGGGTTCAGATACGCAGTATTTT CSASLGQGSDTQYF
TRBJ2-7 NA many TRBV9 TGTGCCAGCAGCGTTGGGGGGTCCTCCTACGAGCAGTACTTC CASSVGGSSYEQYF
TRBJ2-1 NA few TRBV3-1 TGTGCCAGCAGCGGTTGGGGTAACTCCTACAATGAGCAGTTCTTC CASSGWGNSYNEQFF
TRBJ2-3 NA many TRBV7-9 TGTGCCAGCAGCGAAGTTGGGCAGGGGTCCCAGTATTTT CASSEVGQGSQYF
TRBJ1-4 NA NA TRBV3-1 TGTGCCAGCAGCCAAGATAGGAGGTCAGGGGATGAAAAACTGTTTTTT CASSQDRRSGDEKLFF
TRBJ2-3 TRBD2 many TRBV29-1 TGCAGCGTTTTTCCAGCGGGAGACCCGGATACGCAGTATTTT CSVFPAGDPDTQYF
TRBJ1-5 NA NA TRBV10-2 TGCGCCAGCAGTGAGTCTCAAAGCCCTTATAGCAATCAGCCCCAGCATTTT CASSESQSPYSNQPQHF
TRBJ2-5 NA once TRBV27 TGTGCCAGCAGTTTCTTCCTCTCCCGACGAAGACGCCAAGAGACCCAGTACTTC CASSFFLSRRRRQETQYF
TRBJ1-1 NA many TRBV6-6 TGTGCCAGCAGTTACTCGCACAGCAACCCCCATGGGGCTGAAGCTTTCTTT CASSYSHSNPHGAEAFF
TRBJ2-7 TRBD2 many TRBV20-1 TGCAGTGCCGGGGGGGACATTCATGGCGAGCAGTACTTC CSAGGDIHGEQYF
TRBJ1-6 NA many TRBV7-9 TGTGCCAGCAGCTTGGGGGACGGAAATTCACCCCTCCACTTT CASSLGDGNSPLHF
TRBJ2-3 NA many TRBV12-3/TRBV12-4 TGTGCCAGCGGTGGGGAGCATAGCACAGATACGCAGTATTTT CASGGEHSTDTQYF
TRBJ1-2 TRBD1 NA TRBV27 TGTGCCAGCAGTTATACGGGGGCAGGGGGTGCGTACGACTATGGCTACACCTTC CASSYTGAGGAYDYGYTF
TRBJ1-1 NA few TRBV7-9 TGTGCCAGCAGCTTAACAGGGAAATACACTGAAGCTTTCTTT CASSLTGKYTEAFF
TRBJ2-7 TRBD1 many TRBV28 TGTGCCAGCAGCCCCTATAGGACAGGGGAGGGGGAGCAGTACTTC CASSPYRTGEGEQYF
TRBJ2-5 TRBD2 many TRBV28 TGTGCCAGCAGTTTATTAACTAGCGGGCTCGGGATTGAGTACTTC CASSLLTSGLGIEYF
TRBJ1-2 NA few TRBV5-4 TGTGCCAGCAGCTTGGCCACAGGAGTCTATGGCTACACCTTC CASSLATGVYGYTF